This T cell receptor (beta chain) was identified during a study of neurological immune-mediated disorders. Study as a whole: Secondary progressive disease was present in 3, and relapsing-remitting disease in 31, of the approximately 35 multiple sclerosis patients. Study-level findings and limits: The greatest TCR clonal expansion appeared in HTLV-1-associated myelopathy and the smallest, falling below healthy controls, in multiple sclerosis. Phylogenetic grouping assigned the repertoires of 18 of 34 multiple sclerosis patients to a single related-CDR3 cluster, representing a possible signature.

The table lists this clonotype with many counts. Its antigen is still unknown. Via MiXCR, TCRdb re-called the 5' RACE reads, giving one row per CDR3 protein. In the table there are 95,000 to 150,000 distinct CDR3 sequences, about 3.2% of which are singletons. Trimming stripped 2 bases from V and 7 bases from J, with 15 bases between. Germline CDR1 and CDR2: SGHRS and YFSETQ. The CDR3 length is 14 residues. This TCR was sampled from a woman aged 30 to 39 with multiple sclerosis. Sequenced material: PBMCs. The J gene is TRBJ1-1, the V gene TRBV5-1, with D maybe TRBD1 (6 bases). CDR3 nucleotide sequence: TGCGCCAGCAGCTTAGAACAGGGATCCGGTGAAGCTTTCTTT. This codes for CASSLEQGSGEAFF.